This is a list of T cell receptor beta chains from one sample in a study of OX40 agonist ivuxolimab in advanced cancers. Assay used: immunoSEQ multiplex PCR; TCRdb lists only in-frame clones, some missing. The sample shows about 23,000 clones, around 79% of them seen only once. The sample consisted of CD4+ or CD8+ T cells sorted from blood, taken in a trial of the OX40 agonist ivuxolimab. The origin of the receptors is an adult with an advanced solid tumor such as melanoma, head and neck, liver or kidney cancer. The CDR3 runs from the conserved cysteine through the conserved F or W. The order of the fields is clone size, J gene, D gene, V gene, CDR3 DNA, CDR3 protein. The D gene is left open where the match is weak. Clone size, where shown, is once, few, many, or a class for clones that have expanded.

abundance: NA; j_gene: TRBJ1-2; d_gene: NA; v_gene: TRBV18; CDR3nt: TGTGCCAGCTCACAAAAGAACGTGGGCTACACCTTC; CDR3aa: CASSQKNVGYTF
abundance: NA; j_gene: TRBJ2-5; d_gene: NA; v_gene: TRBV7-2; CDR3nt: TGTGCCAGCAGCTTAGGGGCCCGGGGAGAGACCCAGTACTTC; CDR3aa: CASSLGARGETQYF
abundance: NA; j_gene: TRBJ2-5; d_gene: TRBD2; v_gene: TRBV6-4; CDR3nt: TGTGCCAGCAGATTGGGCAGCGGGGTGAAGACCCAGTACTTC; CDR3aa: CASRLGSGVKTQYF
abundance: NA; j_gene: TRBJ1-1; d_gene: NA; v_gene: TRBV6-5; CDR3nt: TGTGCCAGCATCCTAAGTGCTGAAGCTTTCTTT; CDR3aa: CASILSAEAFF
abundance: NA; j_gene: TRBJ2-2; d_gene: NA; v_gene: TRBV5-1; CDR3nt: TGCGCCAGCAGCTTGGGACTGATGAACACCGGGGAGCTGTTTTTT; CDR3aa: CASSLGLMNTGELFF
abundance: NA; j_gene: TRBJ2-2; d_gene: TRBD1; v_gene: TRBV4-2; CDR3nt: TGTGCCAGCAGCCTTGGGACAGGGATGGACGGGGAGCTGTTTTTT; CDR3aa: CASSLGTGMDGELFF
abundance: NA; j_gene: TRBJ2-7; d_gene: NA; v_gene: TRBV7-2; CDR3nt: TGTGCCAGCAGCTTAGCGGGAGACTCAACTCTCGAGCAGTACTTC; CDR3aa: CASSLAGDSTLEQYF
abundance: few; j_gene: TRBJ1-1; d_gene: NA; v_gene: TRBV12-2; CDR3nt: TGTGCAAGTCGCTTAGTAGAGCGGAACACTGAAGCTTTCTTT; CDR3aa: CASRLVERNTEAFF
abundance: few; j_gene: TRBJ2-2; d_gene: NA; v_gene: TRBV7-2; CDR3nt: TGTGCCAGCAGCTTTGACAGTCCTGGGGAGCTGTTTTTT; CDR3aa: CASSFDSPGELFF
abundance: NA; j_gene: TRBJ2-5; d_gene: NA; v_gene: TRBV7-9; CDR3nt: TGTGCCAGCAGCTTACGGGCAGGGCGAGAGACCCAGTACTTC; CDR3aa: CASSLRAGRETQYF
abundance: NA; j_gene: TRBJ2-7; d_gene: NA; v_gene: TRBV28; CDR3nt: TGTGCCAGCAGGGGGTCTCCCTCCTACGAGCAGTACTTC; CDR3aa: CASRGSPSYEQYF
abundance: NA; j_gene: TRBJ1-1; d_gene: NA; v_gene: TRBV7-2; CDR3nt: TGTGCCAGCAGGCCTCCCGGGGATACTGAAGCTTTCTTT; CDR3aa: CASRPPGDTEAFF
abundance: NA; j_gene: TRBJ2-1; d_gene: NA; v_gene: TRBV5-4; CDR3nt: TGTGCCAGCAGCACCGCCGCAAGTGAGCAGTTCTTC; CDR3aa: CASSTAASEQFF
abundance: NA; j_gene: TRBJ1-2; d_gene: NA; v_gene: TRBV29-1; CDR3nt: TGCAGCGTTGAATCTGGCCAGTATGGCTACACCTTC; CDR3aa: CSVESGQYGYTF
abundance: NA; j_gene: TRBJ1-2; d_gene: NA; v_gene: TRBV6-1; CDR3nt: TGTGCCAGCAGTGAGGGGGGCAGATCCGGCTACACCTTC; CDR3aa: CASSEGGRSGYTF
abundance: few; j_gene: TRBJ2-5; d_gene: TRBD1; v_gene: TRBV7-8; CDR3nt: TGTGCCAGCAGCCGTACAGGGGGCGGGGAGACCCAGTACTTC; CDR3aa: CASSRTGGGETQYF
abundance: NA; j_gene: TRBJ2-3; d_gene: NA; v_gene: TRBV6-6; CDR3nt: TGTGCCAGCAGTTACTTTCGAGATACGCAGTATTTT; CDR3aa: CASSYFRDTQYF
abundance: once; j_gene: TRBJ1-4; d_gene: TRBD1; v_gene: TRBV5-1; CDR3nt: TGCGCCAGCAGCGCCGACAGGGTCTCGTTGTTTTTT; CDR3aa: CASSADRVSLFF
abundance: NA; j_gene: TRBJ1-6; d_gene: NA; v_gene: TRBV2; CDR3nt: TGTGCCAGCAGTGAGGAGTATAATTCACCCCTCCACTTT; CDR3aa: CASSEEYNSPLHF
abundance: NA; j_gene: TRBJ2-2; d_gene: NA; v_gene: TRBV27; CDR3nt: TGTGCCAGCTCCCTGGAGAGGGTTGGCGGGGAGCTGTTTTTT; CDR3aa: CASSLERVGGELFF
abundance: NA; j_gene: TRBJ2-3; d_gene: TRBD2; v_gene: TRBV28; CDR3nt: TGTGCCAGCAGGCCTTTAGCGGGGGGGAGCACAGATACGCAGTATTTT; CDR3aa: CASRPLAGGSTDTQYF
abundance: NA; j_gene: TRBJ1-1; d_gene: NA; v_gene: TRBV5-1; CDR3nt: TGCGCCAGCAGCTTTTCAGGGAACACTGAAGCTTTCTTT; CDR3aa: CASSFSGNTEAFF
abundance: NA; j_gene: TRBJ2-7; d_gene: NA; v_gene: TRBV6-5; CDR3nt: TGTGCCAGCAGTTCAGCTGGGTCCTACGAGCAGTACTTC; CDR3aa: CASSSAGSYEQYF
abundance: NA; j_gene: TRBJ1-4; d_gene: NA; v_gene: TRBV5-1; CDR3nt: TGCGCCAGCAGCTTGGGCCAGGGGAGTCCTAATGAAAAACTGTTTTTT; CDR3aa: CASSLGQGSPNEKLFF
abundance: NA; j_gene: TRBJ2-3; d_gene: NA; v_gene: TRBV29-1; CDR3nt: TGCAGCGTTCAGGGATGGGGGACAGATACGCAGTATTTT; CDR3aa: CSVQGWGTDTQYF
abundance: NA; j_gene: TRBJ2-7; d_gene: NA; v_gene: TRBV14; CDR3nt: TGTGCCAGCAGCCAAGGGACAGTAAACGAGCAGTACTTC; CDR3aa: CASSQGTVNEQYF
abundance: NA; j_gene: TRBJ1-5; d_gene: NA; v_gene: TRBV28; CDR3nt: TGTGCCAGCACTCAATCGGGGGGAGGAAGCAATCAGCCCCAGCATTTT; CDR3aa: CASTQSGGGSNQPQHF
abundance: NA; j_gene: TRBJ2-2; d_gene: NA; v_gene: TRBV19; CDR3nt: TGTGCCAGTAAGGATAGGGGAGTTGGGACCGGGGAGCTGTTTTTT; CDR3aa: CASKDRGVGTGELFF
abundance: NA; j_gene: TRBJ1-4; d_gene: NA; v_gene: TRBV7-3; CDR3nt: TGTGCCAGCAGTTCGAGGGGCGGTGAAAAACTGTTTTTT; CDR3aa: CASSSRGGEKLFF
abundance: few; j_gene: TRBJ2-7; d_gene: NA; v_gene: TRBV6-5; CDR3nt: TGTGCCACCCAGTTACGGGACGGGGGAGAGCAGTACTTC; CDR3aa: CATQLRDGGEQYF
abundance: NA; j_gene: TRBJ1-1; d_gene: TRBD1; v_gene: TRBV28; CDR3nt: TGTGCCAGCAGATCACAGGGGGCCACTGAAGCTTTCTTT; CDR3aa: CASRSQGATEAFF
abundance: NA; j_gene: TRBJ1-6; d_gene: NA; v_gene: TRBV9; CDR3nt: TGTGCCAGCAGCGCACAGGGTGCCTCACCCCTCCACTTT; CDR3aa: CASSAQGASPLHF
abundance: NA; j_gene: TRBJ2-3; d_gene: TRBD1; v_gene: TRBV7-2; CDR3nt: TGTGCCAGCAGGGAGACAGGGGCGAGGCAGTATTTT; CDR3aa: CASRETGARQYF
abundance: few; j_gene: TRBJ2-3; d_gene: TRBD2; v_gene: TRBV15; CDR3nt: TGTGCCACCAGCAGAGATCGGGTTGTTAGCGGGGGACCCACAGATACGCAGTATTTT; CDR3aa: CATSRDRVVSGGPTDTQYF
abundance: NA; j_gene: TRBJ2-2; d_gene: NA; v_gene: TRBV7-2; CDR3nt: TGTGCCAGCAGCTTCCCCGGGGAGCTGTTTTTT; CDR3aa: CASSFPGELFF
abundance: few; j_gene: TRBJ1-1; d_gene: NA; v_gene: TRBV5-4; CDR3nt: TGTGCCAGCAGCTTGACCCTGATGAACACTGAAGCTTTCTTT; CDR3aa: CASSLTLMNTEAFF
abundance: few; j_gene: TRBJ1-1; d_gene: NA; v_gene: TRBV7-8; CDR3nt: TGTGCCAGCAGCTTAAGGTGGGTGAACACTGAAGCTTTCTTT; CDR3aa: CASSLRWVNTEAFF
abundance: NA; j_gene: TRBJ2-5; d_gene: NA; v_gene: TRBV6-1; CDR3nt: TGTGCCAGCAGTGACAACCCCGCCGAGACCCAGTACTTC; CDR3aa: CASSDNPAETQYF
abundance: NA; j_gene: TRBJ1-2; d_gene: NA; v_gene: TRBV11-2; CDR3nt: TGTGCCAGCAGCGGGGGACGGGGCTTCTATGGCTACACCTTC; CDR3aa: CASSGGRGFYGYTF
abundance: NA; j_gene: TRBJ1-1; d_gene: NA; v_gene: TRBV7-2; CDR3nt: TGTGCCAGCAGCTTAACCCGGGGACTCACCCACACTGAAGCTTTCTTT; CDR3aa: CASSLTRGLTHTEAFF
abundance: NA; j_gene: TRBJ2-3; d_gene: NA; v_gene: TRBV4-1; CDR3nt: TGCGCCAGCAGCCAAGCGGGGAGCACAGATACGCAGTATTTT; CDR3aa: CASSQAGSTDTQYF
abundance: few; j_gene: TRBJ2-2; d_gene: NA; v_gene: TRBV9; CDR3nt: TGTGCCAGCAGCGTAGTGATGACTCCTCTAGACACCGGGGAGCTGTTTTTT; CDR3aa: CASSVVMTPLDTGELFF
abundance: NA; j_gene: TRBJ1-2; d_gene: NA; v_gene: TRBV29-1; CDR3nt: TGCAGCGTTGATGGTGACAGAACCGGAGGGGGAGGCTACACCTTC; CDR3aa: CSVDGDRTGGGGYTF
abundance: NA; j_gene: TRBJ2-6; d_gene: NA; v_gene: TRBV19; CDR3nt: TGTGCCAGTAGGGGGGTTGGAGGGGCCAACGTCCTGACTTTC; CDR3aa: CASRGVGGANVLTF
abundance: NA; j_gene: TRBJ2-6; d_gene: TRBD2; v_gene: TRBV9; CDR3nt: TGTGCCAGCAGCCCGCACGATGGCGGGAGGGCTGGCGTCGGGGCCAACGTCCTGACTTTC; CDR3aa: CASSPHDGGRAGVGANVLTF
abundance: NA; j_gene: TRBJ2-1; d_gene: TRBD2; v_gene: TRBV2; CDR3nt: TGTGCCAGCAGTGAAGCGCTGGGGGTCTTCCTGACTAGCGGATACAATGAGCAGTTCTTC; CDR3aa: CASSEALGVFLTSGYNEQFF
abundance: NA; j_gene: TRBJ1-1; d_gene: NA; v_gene: TRBV10-1; CDR3nt: TGCGCCAGCAGTGTGAAGACAGGTTTGAACACTGAAGCTTTCTTT; CDR3aa: CASSVKTGLNTEAFF
abundance: NA; j_gene: TRBJ1-3; d_gene: NA; v_gene: TRBV4-2; CDR3nt: TGTGCCAGCAGCCAAGATGGCCGGGGATTGAGAAACACCATATATTTT; CDR3aa: CASSQDGRGLRNTIYF
abundance: few; j_gene: TRBJ1-2; d_gene: TRBD1; v_gene: TRBV7-9; CDR3nt: TGTGCCAGCAGCTTGGCAGGGGGCTTCTATGGCTACACCTTC; CDR3aa: CASSLAGGFYGYTF